Listed below are T cell receptor beta chains from one sample, sequenced in a study of prognosis after radiotherapy for stage I lung cancer. TCRdb ran MiXCR on the multiplex PCR reads and lists one entry per CDR3 protein. Of around 13,000 distinct CDR3 sequences listed, 30% are singletons. Here the sequenced sample was PBMCs, taken before or after stereotactic body radiation therapy (not recorded which). The source is a donor aged 50 or older with non-small cell lung cancer. Both conserved end residues are part of each CDR3. Fields, in order: clone size, J gene, V gene, D gene, CDR3 protein, CDR3 DNA. A D gene is named only where the DNA matches it firmly. Not every row has a clone size; where given, it reads once, few, many or a size class.

clone_size: many; j_call: TRBJ2-4; v_call: TRBV2; d_call: NA; cdr3_aa: CASIQRGARENIQYF; cdr3_nt: TGTGCCAGCATTCAAAGGGGGGCGAGGGAAAACATTCAGTACTTC
clone_size: many; j_call: TRBJ1-5; v_call: TRBV3-1; d_call: NA; cdr3_aa: CASSLREMEPQHF; cdr3_nt: TGTGCCAGCAGCCTGAGGGAGATGGAGCCCCAGCATTTT
clone_size: many; j_call: TRBJ1-2; v_call: TRBV7-9; d_call: TRBD1; cdr3_aa: CASSPGQGDYGYTF; cdr3_nt: TGTGCCAGCAGCCCGGGACAGGGGGACTATGGCTACACCTTC
clone_size: medium-sized; j_call: TRBJ2-1; v_call: TRBV28; d_call: NA; cdr3_aa: CASSIGTLYNEQFF; cdr3_nt: TGTGCCAGCAGCATCGGGACACTTTACAATGAGCAGTTCTTC
clone_size: many; j_call: TRBJ2-3; v_call: TRBV5-1; d_call: NA; cdr3_aa: CASNYRIGDTQYF; cdr3_nt: TGCGCCAGCAATTATAGGATCGGAGATACGCAGTATTTT
clone_size: many; j_call: TRBJ2-7; v_call: TRBV5-5; d_call: NA; cdr3_aa: CASSLEGYSYEQYF; cdr3_nt: TGTGCCAGCAGCTTGGAGGGGTACTCCTACGAGCAGTACTTC
clone_size: many; j_call: TRBJ2-5; v_call: TRBV6-2/TRBV6-3; d_call: TRBD1; cdr3_aa: CASSSGTVKETQYF; cdr3_nt: TGTGCCAGCAGTTCGGGGACAGTCAAAGAGACCCAGTACTTC
clone_size: many; j_call: TRBJ2-7; v_call: TRBV5-1; d_call: TRBD1; cdr3_aa: CASSWGDRGGYEQYF; cdr3_nt: TGCGCCAGCAGCTGGGGGGACAGGGGGGGGTACGAGCAGTACTTC
clone_size: few; j_call: TRBJ2-1; v_call: TRBV5-4; d_call: TRBD2; cdr3_aa: CASSFERELYNEQFF; cdr3_nt: TGTGCCAGCAGCTTTGAGCGGGAGTTGTACAATGAGCAGTTCTTC
clone_size: medium-sized; j_call: TRBJ1-6; v_call: TRBV20-1; d_call: NA; cdr3_aa: CSASTLGGVGSPLHF; cdr3_nt: TGCAGTGCTAGTACGTTGGGGGGCGTCGGGTCACCCCTCCACTTT
clone_size: medium-sized; j_call: TRBJ1-5; v_call: TRBV28; d_call: TRBD1; cdr3_aa: CASFTRDRGPWPQHF; cdr3_nt: TGTGCCAGCTTCACCAGAGACAGGGGGCCCTGGCCCCAGCATTTT
clone_size: many; j_call: TRBJ2-5; v_call: TRBV18; d_call: NA; cdr3_aa: CASSPEQETQYF; cdr3_nt: TGTGCCAGCTCACCGGAACAAGAGACCCAGTACTTC
clone_size: NA; j_call: TRBJ1-6; v_call: TRBV6-2/TRBV6-3; d_call: NA; cdr3_aa: CASSDWDTSNSPLHF; cdr3_nt: TGTGCCAGCAGTGACTGGGACACTAGTAATTCACCCCTACACTTT
clone_size: medium-sized; j_call: TRBJ1-2; v_call: TRBV6-1; d_call: TRBD1; cdr3_aa: CASSFLPQGVDARGYTF; cdr3_nt: TGTGCCAGCAGCTTCCTCCCACAGGGGGTGGACGCTCGAGGCTACACCTTC
clone_size: once; j_call: TRBJ2-1; v_call: TRBV27; d_call: TRBD2; cdr3_aa: CASTLYWLAGGPSGWNEQFF; cdr3_nt: TGTGCCAGCACCCTTTACTGGCTAGCGGGAGGGCCGAGCGGGTGGAATGAGCAGTTCTTC
clone_size: medium-sized; j_call: TRBJ2-2; v_call: TRBV2; d_call: TRBD1; cdr3_aa: CASSRQGAGELFF; cdr3_nt: TGTGCCAGCAGCCGACAGGGGGCCGGGGAGCTGTTTTTT
clone_size: NA; j_call: TRBJ1-2; v_call: TRBV27; d_call: NA; cdr3_aa: CASSFSEGRGAMTGGRVYGYTF; cdr3_nt: TGTGCCAGCAGTTTTTCCGAGGGAAGGGGGGCAATGACAGGCGGGCGCGTCTATGGCTACACCTTC
clone_size: many; j_call: TRBJ1-1; v_call: TRBV28; d_call: TRBD1; cdr3_aa: CASSAGTDTEAFF; cdr3_nt: TGTGCCAGCAGTGCCGGGACAGACACTGAAGCTTTCTTT
clone_size: many; j_call: TRBJ2-1; v_call: TRBV6-2/TRBV6-3; d_call: NA; cdr3_aa: CASSEDGGAGYNEQFF; cdr3_nt: TGTGCCAGCAGTGAAGATGGGGGGGCCGGGTACAATGAGCAGTTCTTC
clone_size: medium-sized; j_call: TRBJ2-2; v_call: TRBV6-1; d_call: TRBD1; cdr3_aa: CASSDGQGDTGELFF; cdr3_nt: TGTGCCAGCAGTGACGGGCAGGGGGACACCGGGGAGCTGTTTTTT
clone_size: many; j_call: TRBJ2-7; v_call: TRBV14; d_call: NA; cdr3_aa: CASSQFLSPGQYF; cdr3_nt: TGTGCCAGCAGCCAATTCCTATCTCCGGGGCAGTACTTC
clone_size: few; j_call: TRBJ2-3; v_call: TRBV2; d_call: NA; cdr3_aa: CASNWDGGLDTRYF; cdr3_nt: TGTGCCAGCAATTGGGACGGGGGGCTCGATACGCGGTATTTT
clone_size: medium-sized; j_call: TRBJ2-2; v_call: TRBV11-1; d_call: NA; cdr3_aa: CASSPTVAGELFF; cdr3_nt: TGTGCCAGCAGCCCTACAGTTGCCGGGGAGCTGTTTTTT
clone_size: medium-sized; j_call: TRBJ1-6; v_call: TRBV20-1; d_call: NA; cdr3_aa: CSAGDSSSYNSPLHF; cdr3_nt: TGCAGTGCCGGGGACTCAAGCTCCTATAATTCACCCCTCCACTTT
clone_size: many; j_call: TRBJ1-1; v_call: TRBV5-6; d_call: NA; cdr3_aa: CASSLGGVDTEAFF; cdr3_nt: TGTGCCAGCAGCTTGGGGGGTGTCGACACTGAAGCTTTCTTT
clone_size: NA; j_call: TRBJ1-1; v_call: TRBV12-3/TRBV12-4; d_call: NA; cdr3_aa: CASSTGRVNTEAFF; cdr3_nt: TGTGCCAGCAGTACGGGACGGGTGAACACTGAAGCTTTCTTC
clone_size: many; j_call: TRBJ2-3; v_call: TRBV5-1; d_call: NA; cdr3_aa: CASSLGGTTDTQYF; cdr3_nt: TGCGCCAGCAGCTTGGGGGGAACCACAGATACGCAGTATTTT
clone_size: many; j_call: TRBJ1-2; v_call: TRBV20-1; d_call: TRBD1; cdr3_aa: CSARSGTGNYGYTF; cdr3_nt: TGCAGTGCTAGATCCGGGACAGGCAACTATGGCTACACCTTC